The following is a TCR beta chain sequence with its context. PCR involved 60 Vbeta and 13 Jbeta primers. Here immunoSEQ multiplex PCR was the method, and the copy in TCRdb shows in-frame clones only, minus some. The sample carries under 85,000 clones, about 74% recorded once. These data originate in a study of cytomegalovirus exposure and HLA in healthy donors. V dropped 3 bases and J dropped 2 bases, with 7 bases sitting between them. Germline CDR1 SGHNT, CDR2 YENEEA. There are 13 residues in the CDR3. Source material: PBMCs. This clonotype was sampled from a young woman in good health and CMV-seropositive. The chain couples TRBV11-3 to TRBJ1-1; D remains unclear. CDR3 amino acids: CASSLEGNTEAFF. CDR3 bases: TGTGCCAGCAGCTTGGAGGGCAACACTGAAGCTTTCTTT.